The rows below give T cell receptor beta chains drawn from one sample of a study of identical twins. Via MiXCR, TCRdb re-called the 5' RACE reads, giving one row per CDR3 protein. The table records hundreds of thousands of distinct CDR3 sequences, over 8.5% of them present only once. These data also formed part of another study, on yellow fever vaccine responses in identical twins.

Material for sequencing was PBMCs. Receptors originate from a woman aged 18-29 years in good health. CDR3s include the opening cysteine and the closing phenylalanine or tryptophan. The D gene is left open where the match is weak. Clone sizes are given selectively: once, few, many, or a class where the clone is expanded.

clone_size	d_call	j_call	v_call	cdr3_nt	cdr3_aa
NA	NA	TRBJ1-6	TRBV7-3	TGTGCCAGCAGCTCCGTCGGGCCGAATGCACCCCTCCACTTT	CASSSVGPNAPLHF
few	NA	TRBJ2-7	TRBV20-1	TGCAGTGCTAGGGAGGTTACTGTCTACGAGCAGTACTTC	CSAREVTVYEQYF
NA	TRBD2	TRBJ2-7	TRBV27	TGTGCCAGCAGTCCCTGGGACTATTCCTACGAGCAGTACTTC	CASSPWDYSYEQYF
few	TRBD1	TRBJ2-5	TRBV7-9	TGTGCCAGCAGCTTATGGGGGCAGGGGGCGCTTTCAGAGACCCAGTACTTC	CASSLWGQGALSETQYF
NA	NA	TRBJ2-3	TRBV10-3	TGTGCCATCAGTGAAGATAGCGCGATGCCCACAGATACGCAGTATTTT	CAISEDSAMPTDTQYF
many	TRBD1	TRBJ2-1	TRBV29-1	TGCAGCGTCGCGAGAGGGAAACAGGGGACAGATGAGCAGTTCTTC	CSVARGKQGTDEQFF
few	NA	TRBJ2-5	TRBV29-1	TGCAGCGTAACCCGATCTGGGCGAGAGACCCAGTACTTC	CSVTRSGRETQYF
many	NA	TRBJ1-5	TRBV20-1	TGCAGTGCTAGACAGGGGAGCAATCAGCCCCAGCATTTT	CSARQGSNQPQHF
few	NA	TRBJ2-7	TRBV3-1	TGTGCCAGCAGCCCTCTCAGTAGCGCCCACTCCTACGAGCAGTACTTC	CASSPLSSAHSYEQYF
few	NA	TRBJ2-6	TRBV12-3/TRBV12-4	TGTGCCAGCAGTTCCAGGAGCGGAATAGGGGCCAACGTCCTGACTTTC	CASSSRSGIGANVLTF
NA	NA	TRBJ2-4	TRBV7-2	TGTGCCAGCAGCTTAAGGGCGGTAGCCAAAAACATTCAGTACTTC	CASSLRAVAKNIQYF
few	TRBD2	TRBJ2-7	TRBV3-1	TGTGCCAGCAGCTCATTAGCGGGAGGGAGGGAGCAGTACTTC	CASSSLAGGREQYF
few	TRBD1	TRBJ2-7	TRBV18	TGTGCCAGCTCACCACGACAGGGACGATCCTACGAGCAGTACTTC	CASSPRQGRSYEQYF
NA	NA	TRBJ2-2	TRBV18	TGTGCCAGCTCCCCAACGGGGGAGGAACTAGCGAACACCGGGGAGCTGTTTTTT	CASSPTGEELANTGELFF
many	NA	TRBJ2-7	TRBV14	TGTGCCAGCAGCCCGCTTCCGGGGAGCTCCTACGAGCAGTACTTC	CASSPLPGSSYEQYF
many	TRBD2	TRBJ2-3	TRBV7-8	TGTGCCAGCAGCATAAGACTAGCTCGAAACACAGATACGCAGTATTTT	CASSIRLARNTDTQYF
few	NA	TRBJ2-7	TRBV25-1	TGTGCCAGCAGTGCCATGGGCTCCTACGAGCAGTACTTC	CASSAMGSYEQYF
NA	NA	TRBJ2-2	TRBV20-1	TGCAGTGCCCAGCCCAGGGAACCGCGGGACAGAGGGGCCGGGGAGCTGTTTTTT	CSAQPREPRDRGAGELFF
NA	NA	TRBJ2-1	TRBV7-9	TGTGCCAGCAGCTTGTCTTTGGACCACAATGAGCAGTTCTTC	CASSLSLDHNEQFF
few	NA	TRBJ1-1	TRBV5-5	TGTGCCAGCGGCGGAATTAGGAACACTGAAGCTTTCTTT	CASGGIRNTEAFF
many	TRBD2	TRBJ2-1	TRBV9	TGTGCCAGCAGCTCTAGCGGGGGGGCCTACAATGAGCAGTTCTTC	CASSSSGGAYNEQFF
few	TRBD1	TRBJ2-6	TRBV9	TGTGCCAGCAGCGCAGGGGGCAGGGGGAACTCTGGGGCCAACGTCCTGACTTTC	CASSAGGRGNSGANVLTF
many	TRBD1	TRBJ2-5	TRBV12-3/TRBV12-4	TGTGCCAGCAGCACCAGGGGGGAGACCCAGTACTTC	CASSTRGETQYF
few	TRBD2	TRBJ2-1	TRBV29-1	TGCAGCGTTGGCCATAGCGGGGGCCTTAATGAGCAGTTCTTC	CSVGHSGGLNEQFF
few	TRBD1	TRBJ1-1	TRBV7-2	TGTGCCAGCAGCTTATCAGGGGGCGGGCACACTGAAGCTTTCTTT	CASSLSGGGHTEAFF
NA	NA	TRBJ1-4	TRBV27	TGTGCCAGCGGCCTATGGGGGCGGTACGAAAAACTGTTTTTT	CASGLWGRYEKLFF
NA	NA	TRBJ2-2	TRBV29-1	TGCAGCGTTGAGATCGGAGCCGGGGAGCTGTTTTTT	CSVEIGAGELFF
NA	NA	TRBJ1-5	TRBV12-3/TRBV12-4	TGTGCCAGCACCTTCGGGGCTCAGCCCCAGCATTTT	CASTFGAQPQHF
few	NA	TRBJ2-7	TRBV3-1	TGTGCCAGCAGCCAAGATCCGACACCTACCTACGAGCAGTACTTC	CASSQDPTPTYEQYF
few	NA	TRBJ2-1	TRBV2	TGTGCCAGCAAAACAGGGAACAATGACAATGAGCAGTTCTTC	CASKTGNNDNEQFF
many	TRBD2	TRBJ2-5	TRBV15	TGTGCCACCAGCAGCTTTAGCGGGACCCAAGAGACCCAGTACTTC	CATSSFSGTQETQYF
many	TRBD1	TRBJ1-5	TRBV5-1	TGCGCCAGCAGCCAGACAGGGGCGGGCAATCAGCCCCAGCATTTT	CASSQTGAGNQPQHF
many	NA	TRBJ1-2	TRBV7-2	TGTGCCAGCAGTTCCACCTATGGCTACACCTTC	CASSSTYGYTF
NA	NA	TRBJ1-1	TRBV11-2	TGTGCCAGCAGCTTAGGTCCGAGCAGGGACACTGAAGCTTTCTTT	CASSLGPSRDTEAFF
many	TRBD1	TRBJ1-3	TRBV4-2	TGTGCCAGCAGCCAAACAAGGGGACAGGGGTATGGAAACACCATATATTTT	CASSQTRGQGYGNTIYF
few	NA	TRBJ1-3	TRBV4-3	TGCGCCAGCAGCCAAGTCGCAGGGGAGGGTAACACCATATATTTT	CASSQVAGEGNTIYF
NA	NA	TRBJ2-3	TRBV19	TGTGCCAGTAGTATCGGGGGGCCCAGCACAGATACGCAGTATTTT	CASSIGGPSTDTQYF
NA	NA	TRBJ2-1	TRBV20-1	TGCAGTGCTCAACAGGGCGGGAGTCTGAATGAGCAGTTCTTC	CSAQQGGSLNEQFF
NA	NA	TRBJ2-5	TRBV6-5	TGTGCCAGCAGTTACTCGAATGGGGAAGAGACCCAGTACTTC	CASSYSNGEETQYF
many	TRBD2	TRBJ2-1	TRBV6-2/TRBV6-3	TGTGCCAGCAGCTACAGGACTAGCGGAGGCAATGAGCAGTTCTTC	CASSYRTSGGNEQFF
few	TRBD2	TRBJ2-1	TRBV5-1	TGCGCCAGCAGCTCCGGGACTACCTGGTTGGAGCAGTTCTTC	CASSSGTTWLEQFF